A single sample gave rise to the 2 T cell receptor beta chains below, sequenced in a study of cytomegalovirus exposure and HLA in healthy donors. The PCR ran on 60 Vbeta and 13 Jbeta primers. Only in-frame clones appear in the TCRdb table, and some are missing; sequencing was by immunoSEQ multiplex PCR. The sample yields over 120,000 clones, under 90% seen once. The sample comprised PBMCs. These receptors came from a man in his forties in good health and CMV-seronegative.

The J gene is TRBJ1-6, the V gene TRBV27; TRBD1 agrees at 7 bases. V shed 5 bases and J 9 bases; nucleotides not matched to a gene: 7. Per the germline V gene, CDR1 is MNHEY and CDR2 is SMNVEV (reference sequence). The CDR3 sequence is 14 residues long. CDR3: CASSPGQASSPLHF. CDR3 DNA: TGTGCCAGCAGTCCCGGACAGGCCAGTTCACCCCTCCACTTT.

The CDR3 is CASSPSRSGNTIYF. CDR3 sequence (DNA): TGTGCCAGCAGCCCTAGTCGATCTGGAAACACCATATATTTT. This chain links TRBV9 with TRBJ1-3; no reliable D call. Trimming removed 4 bases at V and 1 base at J, with 9 bases between. The CDR3 contains 14 residues. Per the germline V gene, CDR1 is SGDLS and CDR2 is YYNGEE. Filled out from reference TRBV9 and TRBJ1-3, the complete variable domain reads DSGVTQTPKHLITATGQRVTLRCSPRSGDLSVYWYQQSLDQGLQFLIQYYNGEERAKGNILERFSAQQFPDLHSELNLSSLELGDSALYFCASSPSRSGNTIYFGEGSWLTVV.